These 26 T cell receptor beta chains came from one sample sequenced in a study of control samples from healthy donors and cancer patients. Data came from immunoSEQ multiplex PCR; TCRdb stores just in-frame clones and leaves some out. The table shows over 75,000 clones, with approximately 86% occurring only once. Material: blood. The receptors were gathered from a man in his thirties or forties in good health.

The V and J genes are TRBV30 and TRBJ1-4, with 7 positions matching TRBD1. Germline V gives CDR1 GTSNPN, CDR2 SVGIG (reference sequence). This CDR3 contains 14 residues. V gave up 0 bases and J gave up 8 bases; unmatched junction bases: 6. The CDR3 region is CAWSVDRVREKLFF. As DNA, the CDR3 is TGTGCCTGGAGTGTCGACAGGGTGCGGGAAAAACTGTTTTTT.

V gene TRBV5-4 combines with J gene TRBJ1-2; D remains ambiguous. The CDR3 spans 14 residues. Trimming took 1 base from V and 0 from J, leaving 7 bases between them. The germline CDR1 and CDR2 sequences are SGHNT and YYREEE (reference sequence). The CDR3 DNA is TGTGCCAGCAGCTTGACAGCCCCTAACTATGGCTACACCTTC. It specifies CASSLTAPNYGYTF.

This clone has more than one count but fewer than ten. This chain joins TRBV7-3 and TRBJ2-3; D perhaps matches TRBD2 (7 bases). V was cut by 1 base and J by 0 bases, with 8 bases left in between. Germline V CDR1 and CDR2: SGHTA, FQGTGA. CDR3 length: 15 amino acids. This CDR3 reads CASSLRGGSTDTQYF. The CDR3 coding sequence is TGTGCCAGCAGCTTAAGGGGGGGCAGCACAGATACGCAGTATTTT.

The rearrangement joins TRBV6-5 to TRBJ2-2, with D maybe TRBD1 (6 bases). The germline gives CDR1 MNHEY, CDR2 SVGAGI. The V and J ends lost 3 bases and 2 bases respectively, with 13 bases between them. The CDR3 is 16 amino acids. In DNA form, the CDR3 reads TGTGCCAGCAGTTATCTCTTGACAGGCAACACCGGGGAGCTGTTTTTT. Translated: CASSYLLTGNTGELFF.

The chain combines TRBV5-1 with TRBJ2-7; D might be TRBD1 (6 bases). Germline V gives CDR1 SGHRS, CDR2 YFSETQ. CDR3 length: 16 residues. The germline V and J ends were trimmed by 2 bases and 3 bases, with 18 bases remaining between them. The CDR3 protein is CASSFLLDREFYEQYF. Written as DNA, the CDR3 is TGCGCCAGCAGCTTTCTCTTGGACAGAGAGTTCTACGAGCAGTACTTC.

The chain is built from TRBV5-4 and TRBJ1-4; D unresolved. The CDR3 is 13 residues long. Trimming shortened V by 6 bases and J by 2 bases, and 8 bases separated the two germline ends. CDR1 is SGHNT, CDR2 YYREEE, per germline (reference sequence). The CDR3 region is CASTGGTNEKLFF. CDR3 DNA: TGTGCCAGCACCGGAGGGACTAATGAAAAACTGTTTTTT.

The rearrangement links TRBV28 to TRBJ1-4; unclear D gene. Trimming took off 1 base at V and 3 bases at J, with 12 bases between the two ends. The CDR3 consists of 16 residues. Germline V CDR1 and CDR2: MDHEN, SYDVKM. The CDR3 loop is CASSLSEWGANEKLFF. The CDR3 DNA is TGTGCCAGCAGTTTATCCGAATGGGGTGCTAATGAAAAACTGTTTTTT.

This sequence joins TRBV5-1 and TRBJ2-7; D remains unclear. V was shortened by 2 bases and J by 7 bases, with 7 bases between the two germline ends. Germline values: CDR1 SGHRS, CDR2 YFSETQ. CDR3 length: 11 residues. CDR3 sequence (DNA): TGCGCCAGCAGCTTCGGCAATGAGCAGTACTTC. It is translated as CASSFGNEQYF.

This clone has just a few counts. CDR3 nucleotides: TGTGCCAGCAGTCACCAGGAAAATCAGCCCCAGCATTTT. Its protein product is CASSHQENQPQHF. The chain employs TRBV6-4 and TRBJ1-5; D call uncertain. CDR1 MRHNA and CDR2 SNTAGT come from the germline V gene. V lost 5 bases, J lost 4 bases, and 9 bases lay in between. This CDR3 region has 13 residues.

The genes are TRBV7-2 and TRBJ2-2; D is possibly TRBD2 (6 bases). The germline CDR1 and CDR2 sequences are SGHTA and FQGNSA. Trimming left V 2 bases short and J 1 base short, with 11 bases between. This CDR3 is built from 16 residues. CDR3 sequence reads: CASSLRPAGNTGELFF. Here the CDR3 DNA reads TGTGCCAGCAGCTTAAGACCAGCGGGGAACACCGGGGAGCTGTTTTTT. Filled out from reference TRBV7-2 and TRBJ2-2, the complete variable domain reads GAGVSQSPSNKVTEKGKDVELRCDPISGHTALYWYRQSLGQGLEFLIYFQGNSAPDKSGLPSDRFSAERTGGSVSTLTIQRTQQEDSAVYLCASSLRPAGNTGELFFGEGSRLTVL.

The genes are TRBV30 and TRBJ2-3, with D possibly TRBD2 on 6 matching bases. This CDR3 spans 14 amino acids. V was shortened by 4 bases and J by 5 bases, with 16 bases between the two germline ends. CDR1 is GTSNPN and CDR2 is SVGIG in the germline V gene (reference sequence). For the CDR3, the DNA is TGTGCCTGGATAGGGACCGGAGGGGAAGATACGCAGTATTTT. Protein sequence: CAWIGTGGEDTQYF. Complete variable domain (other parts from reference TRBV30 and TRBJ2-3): SQTIHQWPATLVQPVGSPLSLECTVEGTSNPNLYWYRQAAGRGLQLLFYSVGIGQISSEVPQNLSASRPQDRQFILSSKKLLLSDSGFYLCAWIGTGGEDTQYFGPGTRLTVL.

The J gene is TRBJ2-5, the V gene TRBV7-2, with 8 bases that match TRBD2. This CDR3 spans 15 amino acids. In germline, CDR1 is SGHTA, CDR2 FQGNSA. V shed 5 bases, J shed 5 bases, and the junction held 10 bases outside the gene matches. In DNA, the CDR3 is TGTGCCAGCAGCGCCCGGGAGGGGTGGGGGGAGACCCAGTACTTC. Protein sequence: CASSAREGWGETQYF.

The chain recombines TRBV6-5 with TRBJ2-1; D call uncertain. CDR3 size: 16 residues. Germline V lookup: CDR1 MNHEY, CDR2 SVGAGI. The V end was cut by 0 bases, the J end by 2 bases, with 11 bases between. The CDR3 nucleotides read TGTGCCAGCAGTTACTCGATCGGCGAGACCTACAATGAGCAGTTCTTC. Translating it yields CASSYSIGETYNEQFF.

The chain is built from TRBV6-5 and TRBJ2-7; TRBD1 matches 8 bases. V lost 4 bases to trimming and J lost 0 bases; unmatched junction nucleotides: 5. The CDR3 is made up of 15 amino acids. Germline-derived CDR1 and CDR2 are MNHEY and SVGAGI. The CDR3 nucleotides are TGTGCCAGCAGTTTCGACAGGGGATACTCCTACGAGCAGTACTTC. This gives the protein CASSFDRGYSYEQYF.

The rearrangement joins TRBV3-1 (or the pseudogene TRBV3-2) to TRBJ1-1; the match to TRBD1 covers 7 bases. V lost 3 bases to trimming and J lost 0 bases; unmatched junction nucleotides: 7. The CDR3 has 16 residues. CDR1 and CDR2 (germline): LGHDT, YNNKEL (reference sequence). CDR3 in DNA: TGTGCCAGCAGCCACAATCCTACAGGGGTGAACACTGAAGCTTTCTTT. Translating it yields CASSHNPTGVNTEAFF.

This CDR3 is CASRRQDTEGAFF. The DNA for the CDR3 is TGTGCCAGCAGGAGACAGGATACCGAGGGAGCTTTCTTT. The chain employs TRBV6-5 and TRBJ1-1, with D maybe TRBD1 (6 bases). Germline V lookup: CDR1 MNHEY, CDR2 SVGAGI. The germline V and J ends were trimmed by 6 bases and 10 bases, with 18 bases remaining between them. There are 13 residues in the CDR3.

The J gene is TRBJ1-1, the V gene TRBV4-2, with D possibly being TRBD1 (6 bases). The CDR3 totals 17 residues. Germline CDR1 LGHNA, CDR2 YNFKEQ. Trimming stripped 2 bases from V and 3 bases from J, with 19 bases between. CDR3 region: CASSQNPTGMQDTEAFF. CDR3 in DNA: TGTGCCAGCAGCCAAAACCCGACAGGCATGCAGGACACTGAAGCTTTCTTT.

The CDR3 DNA reads TGCGCCAGCAGCCGAAGACAGCCGGAAAGGAATTCACCCCTCCACTTT. This codes for CASSRRQPERNSPLHF. V usage is TRBV5-1 and J usage is TRBJ1-6; D might be TRBD1 (5 bases). This CDR3 has 16 residues. The germline CDR1 and CDR2 sequences are SGHRS and YFSETQ. V dropped 4 bases and J dropped 7 bases, with 18 bases sitting between them.

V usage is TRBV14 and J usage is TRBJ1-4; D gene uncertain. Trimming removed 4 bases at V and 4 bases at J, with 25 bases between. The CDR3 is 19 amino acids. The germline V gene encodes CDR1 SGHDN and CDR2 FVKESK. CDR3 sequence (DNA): TGTGCCAGCAGCCCGGGAACCACACAAGACGGAGGACGTAATGAAAAACTGTTTTTT. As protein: CASSPGTTQDGGRNEKLFF.

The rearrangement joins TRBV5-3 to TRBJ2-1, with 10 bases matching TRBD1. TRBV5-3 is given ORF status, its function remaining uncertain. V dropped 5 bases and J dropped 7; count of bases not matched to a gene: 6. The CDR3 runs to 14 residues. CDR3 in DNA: TGTGCCAGAAGGGCGGACAGGGGGGGTAATGAGCAGTTCTTC. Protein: CARRADRGGNEQFF.

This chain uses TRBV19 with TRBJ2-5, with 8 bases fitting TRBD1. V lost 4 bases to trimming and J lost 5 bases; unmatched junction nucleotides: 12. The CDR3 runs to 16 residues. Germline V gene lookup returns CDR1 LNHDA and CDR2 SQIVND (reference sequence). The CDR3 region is CASSNRGDLPPETQYF. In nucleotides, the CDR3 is TGTGCCAGTAGTAACAGGGGGGACTTACCTCCGGAGACCCAGTACTTC.

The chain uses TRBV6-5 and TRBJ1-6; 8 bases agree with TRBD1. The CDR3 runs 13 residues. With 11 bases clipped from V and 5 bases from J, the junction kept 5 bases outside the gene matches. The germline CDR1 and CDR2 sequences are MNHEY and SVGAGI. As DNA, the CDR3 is TGTGCCGGCACGGGACAGGATAATTCACCCCTCCACTTT. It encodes CAGTGQDNSPLHF.

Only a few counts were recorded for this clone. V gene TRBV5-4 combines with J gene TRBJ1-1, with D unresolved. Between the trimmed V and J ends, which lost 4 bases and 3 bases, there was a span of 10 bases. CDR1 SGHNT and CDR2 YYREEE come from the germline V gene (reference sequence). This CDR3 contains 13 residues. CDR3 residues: CASSTKTYTEAFF. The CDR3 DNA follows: TGTGCCAGCAGCACTAAGACCTACACTGAAGCTTTCTTT.

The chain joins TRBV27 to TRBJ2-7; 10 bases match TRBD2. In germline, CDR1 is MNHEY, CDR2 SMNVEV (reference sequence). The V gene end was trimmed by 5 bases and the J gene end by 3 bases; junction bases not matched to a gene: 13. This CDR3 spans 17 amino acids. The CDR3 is CASSPGVLAGLNYEQYF. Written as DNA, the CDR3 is TGTGCCAGCAGTCCCGGGGTACTAGCGGGGCTTAACTACGAGCAGTACTTC.

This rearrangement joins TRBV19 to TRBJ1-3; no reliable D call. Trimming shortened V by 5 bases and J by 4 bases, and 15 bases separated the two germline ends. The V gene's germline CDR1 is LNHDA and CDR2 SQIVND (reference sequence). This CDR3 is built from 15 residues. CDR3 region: CASSASTRLGNTIYF. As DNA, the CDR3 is TGTGCCAGTAGTGCTTCGACAAGGCTAGGAAACACCATATATTTT.

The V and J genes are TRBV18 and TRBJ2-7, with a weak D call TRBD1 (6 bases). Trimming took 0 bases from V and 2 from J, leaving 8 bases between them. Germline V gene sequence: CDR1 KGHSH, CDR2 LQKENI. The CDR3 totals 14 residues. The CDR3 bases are TGTGCCAGCTCACCACCGACAGGTACCTACGAGCAGTACTTC. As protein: CASSPPTGTYEQYF.